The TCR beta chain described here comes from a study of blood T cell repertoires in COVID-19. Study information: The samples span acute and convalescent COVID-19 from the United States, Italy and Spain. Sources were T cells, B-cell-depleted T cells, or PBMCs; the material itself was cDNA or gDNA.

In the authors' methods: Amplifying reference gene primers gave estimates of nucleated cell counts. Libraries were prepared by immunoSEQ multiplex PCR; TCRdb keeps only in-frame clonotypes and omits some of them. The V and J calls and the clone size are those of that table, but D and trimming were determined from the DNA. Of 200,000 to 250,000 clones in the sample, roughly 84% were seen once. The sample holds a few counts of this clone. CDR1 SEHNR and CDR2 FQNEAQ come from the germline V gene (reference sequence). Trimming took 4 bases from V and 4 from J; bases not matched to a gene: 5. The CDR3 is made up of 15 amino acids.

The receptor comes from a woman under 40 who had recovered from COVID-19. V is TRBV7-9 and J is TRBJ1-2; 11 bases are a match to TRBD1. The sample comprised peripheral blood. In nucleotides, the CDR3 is TGTGCCAGCAGCTCAGGACAGGGGGCAATCTATGGCTACACCTTC. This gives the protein CASSSGQGAIYGYTF.